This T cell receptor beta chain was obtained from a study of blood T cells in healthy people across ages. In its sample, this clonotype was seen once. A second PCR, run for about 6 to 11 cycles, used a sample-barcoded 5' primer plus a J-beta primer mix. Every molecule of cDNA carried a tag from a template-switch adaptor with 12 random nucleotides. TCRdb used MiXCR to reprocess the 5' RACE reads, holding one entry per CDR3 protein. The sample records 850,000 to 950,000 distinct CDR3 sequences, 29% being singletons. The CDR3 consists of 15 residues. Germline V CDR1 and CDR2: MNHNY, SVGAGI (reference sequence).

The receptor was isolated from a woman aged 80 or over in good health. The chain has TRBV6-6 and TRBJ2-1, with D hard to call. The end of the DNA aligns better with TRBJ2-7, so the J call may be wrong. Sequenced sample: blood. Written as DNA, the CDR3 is TGTGCCAGCAGTGTCCGGTACAGCTCCTACAATGAGCAGTACTTC. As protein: CASSVRYSSYNEQYF.